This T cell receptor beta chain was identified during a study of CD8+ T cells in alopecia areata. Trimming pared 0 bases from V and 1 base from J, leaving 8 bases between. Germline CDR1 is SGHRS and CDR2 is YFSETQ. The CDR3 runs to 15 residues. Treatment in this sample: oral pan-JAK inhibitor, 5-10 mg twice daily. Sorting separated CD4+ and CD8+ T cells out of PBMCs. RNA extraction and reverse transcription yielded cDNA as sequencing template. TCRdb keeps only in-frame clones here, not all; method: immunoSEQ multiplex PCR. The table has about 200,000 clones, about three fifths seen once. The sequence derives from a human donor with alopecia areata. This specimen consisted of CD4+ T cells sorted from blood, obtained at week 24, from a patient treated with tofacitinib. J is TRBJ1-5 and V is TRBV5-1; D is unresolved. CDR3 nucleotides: TGCGCCAGCAGCTTGGGGTTGGGGAGCAATCAGCCCCAGCATTTT. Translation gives CASSLGLGSNQPQHF.